These 25 T cell receptor beta chains originate from one sample sequenced in a study of beta chain features in type 1 diabetes. Every bit of the isolated RNA underwent reverse transcription, so sequencing read expressed TCRB transcripts. Using immunoSEQ multiplex PCR, the repertoire was profiled, and TCRdb retains in-frame clones only, with some absent. The table includes roughly 150,000 clones, around 9.7% detected once. Points from the study as a whole: Type 1 diabetes patients had TCRB CDR3s that were shorter (moderately but significantly so) in all four CD4+ subsets.

The antigens of these receptors remain unknown. Sequencing was carried out using central memory CD4+ T cells from blood. The receptor source for this set is a woman aged 25-40 years with type 1 diabetes.

The sample holds a few counts of this clone. V is TRBV11-2 and J is TRBJ2-7; D is uncertain. Trimming left V 1 base short and J 7 bases short, with 8 bases between. The length of the CDR3 is 12 residues. CDR1 is SGHAT, CDR2 FQNNGV, per germline. The CDR3 region is CASSLARQEQYF. DNA of the CDR3: TGTGCCAGCAGCTTAGCGCGTCAAGAGCAGTACTTC.

The DNA for the CDR3 is TGTGCCAGCAGCTTGTACCTAGCGGGAGGCCGCACAGATACGCAGTATTTT. Encoded protein: CASSLYLAGGRTDTQYF. The gene calls are TRBV5-4 and TRBJ2-3; 11 bases line up with TRBD2. The J segment lost 1 base and the V segment lost 1 base, leaving 5 bases of the junction unmatched. The CDR3 covers 17 residues. Per germline, CDR1 SGHNT and CDR2 YYREEE (reference sequence). The full variable domain, its missing parts supplied by reference TRBV5-4 and TRBJ2-3, is ETGVTQSPTHLIKTRGQQVTLRCSSQSGHNTVSWYQQALGQGPQFIFQYYREEENGRGNFPPRFSGLQFPNYSSELNVNALELDDSALYLCASSLYLAGGRTDTQYFGPGTRLTVL.

The chain recombines TRBV5-1 with TRBJ2-7, with 11 bases matching TRBD2. CDR3 length: 14 residues. The V and J ends lost 0 bases and 6 bases, in that order; junction bases with no gene match: 2. Germline CDR1 is SGHRS and CDR2 is YFSETQ. In DNA form, the CDR3 reads TGCGCCAGCAGCTTGGAGCTAGCGGGAGGCGAGCAGTACTTC. Translation: CASSLELAGGEQYF. Variable domain in full (rest from reference TRBV5-1 and TRBJ2-7): KAGVTQTPRYLIKTRGQQVTLSCSPISGHRSVSWYQQTPGQGLQFLFEYFSETQRNKGNFPGRFSGRQFSNSRSEMNVSTLELGDSALYLCASSLELAGGEQYFGPGTRLTVT.

This clone was observed a few times. This rearrangement joins TRBV2 to TRBJ1-1, with 8 bases lining up with TRBD1. This CDR3 region has 14 residues. From germline, CDR1 is SNHLY and CDR2 FYNNEI. Trimming removed 7 bases from V and 3 bases from J; junction bases left unmatched: 7. CDR3 loop: CASKDRVLYTEAFF. Here the CDR3 DNA reads TGTGCCAGCAAGGACAGGGTCCTCTACACTGAAGCTTTCTTT.

The chain is built from TRBV10-3 and TRBJ2-3; D perhaps matches TRBD1 (5 bases). Germline V gene lookup returns CDR1 ENHRY and CDR2 SYGVKD. This CDR3 has 14 residues. The ends were cut back, 2 bases at V and 5 bases at J, with 11 bases in the middle. CDR3 loop: CAISERAGIDTQYF. The CDR3 coding sequence is TGTGCCATCAGTGAGAGGGCAGGGATAGATACGCAGTATTTT.

The rearrangement links TRBV11-3 to TRBJ1-2; 9 nucleotides match TRBD1. Germline V lookup: CDR1 SGHNT, CDR2 YENEEA. The CDR3 consists of 14 residues. The J segment lost 8 bases and the V segment lost 5 bases, leaving 9 bases of the junction unmatched. DNA of the CDR3: TGTGCCAGCAGCGCGCAAAACAGGGGGCACGGCTACACCTTC. This translates into CASSAQNRGHGYTF.

The chain combines TRBV30 with TRBJ2-1; 8 bases are a match to TRBD2. This CDR3 has 16 residues. The V segment lost 3 bases and the J segment 1 base; nucleotides outside the gene matches: 8. From germline, CDR1 is GTSNPN and CDR2 SVGIG (reference sequence). In DNA form, the CDR3 reads TGTGCCTGGAGCCGTTTAAGCGGGAGATCCTACAATGAGCAGTTCTTC. As protein: CAWSRLSGRSYNEQFF.

This clone was counted at least ten times. The chain links TRBV2 to TRBJ2-1, with TRBD2 matching 8 bases. The length of the CDR3 is 13 residues. Germline values: CDR1 SNHLY, CDR2 FYNNEI. V lost 7 bases, J lost 4 bases, and 3 bases stayed unmatched. CDR3 in DNA: TGTGCCAGCAAGACTAGCGTTTACAATGAGCAGTTCTTC. Protein product: CASKTSVYNEQFF.

This clone has just a few counts. The chain recombines TRBV7-2 with TRBJ2-3; possible D gene TRBD2, 5 bases. The CDR3 contains 14 residues. Deletions cut 5 bases from V and 3 bases from J, with 12 bases between. CDR1 is SGHTA and CDR2 is FQGNSA in the germline V gene. The DNA for the CDR3 is TGTGCCAGCAGCCAAGGGTTAGCGACAGATACGCAGTATTTT. It translates to CASSQGLATDTQYF.

This clone was seen more than once but under ten times. The chain has TRBV19 and TRBJ1-2; the match to TRBD1 covers 7 bases. CDR3 length: 15 residues. The ends lost 5 bases at V and 3 bases at J; junction bases unmatched: 9. From germline, CDR1 is LNHDA and CDR2 SQIVND (reference sequence). The CDR3 nucleotides read TGTGCCAGTAGTCCGCGACAGGGAAAATACTATGGCTACACCTTC. It translates to CASSPRQGKYYGYTF.

The rearrangement joins TRBV21-1 to TRBJ2-1; whether TRBD2, the table's D call, matches the DNA was not checked. TRBV21-1 is listed as a pseudogene. The CDR3 is 15 amino acids. The CDR3 sequence is CASRGLAGGYNEQFF. DNA for the CDR3: TGTGCCAGCAGGGGACTAGCGGGAGGGTACAATGAGCAGTTCTTC.

The chain links TRBV29-1 to TRBJ1-4; D possibly corresponds to TRBD1 (5 bases). The germline CDR1 and CDR2 sequences are SQVTM and ANQGSEA. This CDR3 is 11 amino acids long. The germline V and J ends were trimmed by 6 bases and 5 bases, with 7 bases remaining between them. For the CDR3, the DNA is TGCAGCGTCAGGGTAAATGAAAAACTGTTTTTT. Its protein product is CSVRVNEKLFF.

Only a few counts were recorded for this clone. The V call is TRBV7-8, the J call TRBJ2-1, with 13 nucleotides matching TRBD2. The CDR3 is 17 amino acids. The germline V gene has CDR1 SGHVS and CDR2 FQNEAQ. After removal of 5 bases from V and 7 bases from J, the junction contained 11 bases not matched to a gene. CDR3 loop: CASSILRTSGSKNEQFF. CDR3 DNA: TGTGCCAGCAGCATATTACGGACTAGCGGGAGTAAGAATGAGCAGTTCTTC.

The V call is TRBV30, the J call TRBJ2-3; D may be TRBD1 (5 bases). V dropped 4 bases and J dropped 2 bases, with 16 bases sitting between them. The CDR3 length is 15 residues. CDR1 and CDR2 (germline): GTSNPN, SVGIG (reference sequence). The CDR3 protein is CAWKLGQSHTDTQYF. Here the CDR3 DNA reads TGTGCCTGGAAGCTGGGGCAGTCCCACACAGATACGCAGTATTTT. The whole variable domain, filled in from reference TRBV30 and TRBJ2-3, reads SQTIHQWPATLVQPVGSPLSLECTVEGTSNPNLYWYRQAAGRGLQLLFYSVGIGQISSEVPQNLSASRPQDRQFILSSKKLLLSDSGFYLCAWKLGQSHTDTQYFGPGTRLTVL.

This clone was seen more than once but under ten times. Other DNA sequences of this sample code for an identical CDR3. The chain recombines TRBV5-1 with TRBJ2-7; TRBD2 might be the D (6 bases). The V gene's germline CDR1 is SGHRS and CDR2 YFSETQ. Between the trimmed V and J ends, which lost 0 bases and 0 bases, there was a span of 7 bases. The CDR3 sequence is 14 residues long. CDR3 coding DNA: TGCGCCAGCAGCTTGGACGGGAGCTCCTACGAGCAGTACTTC. This sequence encodes CASSLDGSSYEQYF.

The J gene is TRBJ2-3, the V gene TRBV30, with 7 bases identical to TRBD1. CDR3 length: 14 residues. Trimming at V came to 0 bases and at J to 4 bases, leaving 4 bases not matched to a gene. The germline CDR1 and CDR2 sequences are GTSNPN and SVGIG (reference sequence). CDR3 sequence reads: CAWSVTGNPDTQYF. The CDR3 DNA reads TGTGCCTGGAGTGTGACAGGGAACCCAGATACGCAGTATTTT.

This clone was picked up a small number of times. Here the CDR3 reads CASRRIQGGEQFF. CDR3 in DNA: TGCGCCAGCAGGAGGATACAGGGGGGCGAGCAGTTCTTC. The V call is TRBV5-1, the J call TRBJ2-1, with 8 bases fitting TRBD1. CDR3 length: 13 residues. The germline CDR1 and CDR2 sequences are SGHRS and YFSETQ. V lost 5 bases, J lost 10 bases, and 8 bases stayed unmatched.

This clone has only a few counts. The J gene is TRBJ2-7, the V gene TRBV6-6; 8 nucleotides line up with TRBD2. Germline assignment: CDR1 MNHNY and CDR2 SVGAGI (reference sequence). V lost 5 bases, J lost 3 bases, and 9 bases stayed unmatched. The CDR3 is 15 residues long. The CDR3 reads CASSPRLSGSYEQYF. CDR3 DNA: TGTGCCAGCAGTCCCCGGTTGAGCGGGAGCTACGAGCAGTACTTC.

This clone was recorded a few times. V gene TRBV2 combines with J gene TRBJ2-5; 8 nucleotides match TRBD2. Germline values: CDR1 SNHLY, CDR2 FYNNEI. This CDR3 is 14 amino acids long. V shed 6 bases, J shed 1 base, and the junction held 4 bases outside the gene matches. The CDR3 reads CASRTTSGQETQYF. CDR3 coding DNA: TGTGCCAGCAGGACAACTAGCGGCCAAGAGACCCAGTACTTC. Using reference TRBV2 and TRBJ2-5 for the parts outside the CDR3, the full variable domain is EPEVTQTPSHQVTQMGQEVILRCVPISNHLYFYWYRQILGQKVEFLVSFYNNEISEKSEIFDDQFSVERPDGSNFTLKIRSTKLEDSAMYFCASRTTSGQETQYFGPGTRLLVL.

V gene TRBV4-2 combines with J gene TRBJ2-1, with 9 bases fitting TRBD2. Germline loops: CDR1 LGHNA, CDR2 YNFKEQ. CDR3 length: 15 residues. V gave up 1 base and J gave up 8 bases; unmatched junction bases: 6. CDR3 sequence: CASSQASGTDYEQFF. In DNA form, the CDR3 reads TGTGCCAGCAGCCAAGCTAGCGGGACGGATTATGAGCAGTTCTTC.

This chain links TRBV28 with TRBJ2-5, with 8 positions matching TRBD1. The CDR3 runs to 18 residues. V lost 6 bases and J lost 2; bases outside the gene matches: 17. Germline values: CDR1 MDHEN, CDR2 SYDVKM. CDR3 in amino acids: CASRFRGLSSPHQETQYF. CDR3 DNA: TGTGCCAGCAGATTCAGGGGGCTTAGCTCTCCTCATCAAGAGACCCAGTACTTC.

The sample holds a few counts of this clone. The CDR3 bases are TGTGCCAGCAGCTTAGATGCAGGGGCTTCCTACAATGAGCAGTTCTTC. Translation gives CASSLDAGASYNEQFF. The chain uses TRBV11-3 and TRBJ2-1; D perhaps matches TRBD1 (6 bases). The CDR3 runs to 16 residues. Germline loops: CDR1 SGHNT, CDR2 YENEEA. V shed 0 bases and J shed 1 base, with 10 bases lying between them.

This clone came up a few times. V usage is TRBV18 and J usage is TRBJ1-1, with D tentatively TRBD1 (6 bases). This CDR3 is 13 amino acids long. Germline-derived CDR1 and CDR2 are KGHSH and LQKENI. The V end was cut by 5 bases, the J end by 1 base, with 8 bases between. For the CDR3, the DNA is TGTGCCAGCTCAGCGGACAGGAACACTGAAGCTTTCTTT. Protein: CASSADRNTEAFF.

The chain has TRBV30 and TRBJ2-7, with 10 bases identical to TRBD1. The ends lost 4 bases at V and 6 bases at J; junction bases unmatched: 9. This CDR3 is 14 amino acids long. Looked up from germline, CDR1 is GTSNPN and CDR2 is SVGIG (reference sequence). CDR3 in amino acids: CAWTRRDRGVEQYF. For the CDR3, the DNA is TGTGCCTGGACCCGCCGGGACAGGGGCGTCGAGCAGTACTTC.

The chain has TRBV5-6 and TRBJ2-3; a possible D gene is TRBD2 (5 bases). The CDR3 loop spans 15 amino acids. Germline values: CDR1 SGHDT, CDR2 YYEEEE. Trimming took off 3 bases at V and 6 bases at J, with 17 bases between the two ends. The CDR3: CASSSLSARPDTQYF. The CDR3 DNA reads as TGTGCCAGCAGCTCCCTTAGCGCCCGCCCTGATACGCAGTATTTT. The full variable domain, in which reference TRBV5-6 and TRBJ2-3 provide the parts outside the CDR3, is DAGVTQSPTHLIKTRGQQVTLRCSPKSGHDTVSWYQQALGQGPQFIFQYYEEEERQRGNFPDRFSGHQFPNYSSELNVNALLLGDSALYLCASSSLSARPDTQYFGPGTRLTVL.